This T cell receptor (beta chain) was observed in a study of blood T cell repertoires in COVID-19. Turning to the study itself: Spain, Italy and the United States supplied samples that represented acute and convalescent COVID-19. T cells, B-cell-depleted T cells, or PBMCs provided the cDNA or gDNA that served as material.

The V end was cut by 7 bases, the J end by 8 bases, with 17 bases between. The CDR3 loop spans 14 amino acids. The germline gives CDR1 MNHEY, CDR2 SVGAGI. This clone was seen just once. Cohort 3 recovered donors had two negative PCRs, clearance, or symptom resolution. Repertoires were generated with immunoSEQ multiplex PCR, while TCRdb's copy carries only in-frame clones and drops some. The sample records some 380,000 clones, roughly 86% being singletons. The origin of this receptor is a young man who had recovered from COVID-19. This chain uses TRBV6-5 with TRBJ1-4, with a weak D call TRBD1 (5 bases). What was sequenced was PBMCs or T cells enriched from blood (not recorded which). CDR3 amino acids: CASKSQGVGEKLFF. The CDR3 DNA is TGTGCCAGCAAGAGTCAAGGGGTAGGGGAAAAACTGTTTTTT.